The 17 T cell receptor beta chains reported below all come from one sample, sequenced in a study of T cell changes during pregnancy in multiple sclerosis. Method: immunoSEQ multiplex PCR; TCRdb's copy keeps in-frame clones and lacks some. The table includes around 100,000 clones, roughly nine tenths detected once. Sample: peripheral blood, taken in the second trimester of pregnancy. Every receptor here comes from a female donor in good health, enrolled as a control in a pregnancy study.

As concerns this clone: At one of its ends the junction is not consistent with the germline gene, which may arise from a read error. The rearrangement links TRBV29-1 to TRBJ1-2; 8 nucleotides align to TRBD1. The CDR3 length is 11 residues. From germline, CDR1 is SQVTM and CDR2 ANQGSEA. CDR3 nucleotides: TGCAGCGTTGACCGCGGACAGGGAAAACTCTTC. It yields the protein CSVDRGQGKLF.

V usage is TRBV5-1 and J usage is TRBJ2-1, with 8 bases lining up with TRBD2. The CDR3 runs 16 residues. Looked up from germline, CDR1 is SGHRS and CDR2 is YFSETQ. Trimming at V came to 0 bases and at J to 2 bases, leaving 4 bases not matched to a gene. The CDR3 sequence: CASSLVAGGTYNEQFF. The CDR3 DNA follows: TGCGCCAGCAGCTTGGTGGCGGGGGGTACCTACAATGAGCAGTTCTTC.

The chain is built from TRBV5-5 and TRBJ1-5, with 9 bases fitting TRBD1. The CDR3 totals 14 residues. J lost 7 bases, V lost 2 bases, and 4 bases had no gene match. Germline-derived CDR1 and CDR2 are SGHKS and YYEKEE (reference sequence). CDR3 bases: TGTGCCAGCAGCTTTGGAACAGGGGGCCAGCCCCAGCATTTT. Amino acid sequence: CASSFGTGGQPQHF.

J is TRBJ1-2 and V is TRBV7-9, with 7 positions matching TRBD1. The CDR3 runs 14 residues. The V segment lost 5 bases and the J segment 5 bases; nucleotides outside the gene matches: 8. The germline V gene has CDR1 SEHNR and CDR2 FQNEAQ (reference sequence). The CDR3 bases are TGTGCCAGCAGCCGACAGGGCCATGGGTATGGCTACACCTTC. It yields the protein CASSRQGHGYGYTF.

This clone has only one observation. Written as DNA, the CDR3 is TGCGCCAGCAGCCAAGAGGAGGCGGTCGGTGGCTACACCTTC. Translated, it gives CASSQEEAVGGYTF. The rearrangement joins TRBV4-1 to TRBJ1-2; no clear D gene. V was pared by 0 bases and J by 7 bases, with 12 bases between. There are 14 residues in the CDR3. The germline V gene has CDR1 MGHRA and CDR2 YSYEKL.

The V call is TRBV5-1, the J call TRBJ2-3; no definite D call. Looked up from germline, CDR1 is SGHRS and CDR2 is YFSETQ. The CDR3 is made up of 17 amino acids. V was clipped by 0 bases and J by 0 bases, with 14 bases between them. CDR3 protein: CASSLGGSTTSTDTQYF. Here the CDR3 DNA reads TGCGCCAGCAGCTTGGGAGGCAGTACCACTAGCACAGATACGCAGTATTTT.

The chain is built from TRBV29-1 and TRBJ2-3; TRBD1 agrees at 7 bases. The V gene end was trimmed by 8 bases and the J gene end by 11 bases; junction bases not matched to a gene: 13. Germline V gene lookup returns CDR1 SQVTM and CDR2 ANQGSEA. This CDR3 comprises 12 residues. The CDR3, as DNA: TGCAGCTCTAGGGACAGCTTAGGGGTGCAGTATTTT. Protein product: CSSRDSLGVQYF.

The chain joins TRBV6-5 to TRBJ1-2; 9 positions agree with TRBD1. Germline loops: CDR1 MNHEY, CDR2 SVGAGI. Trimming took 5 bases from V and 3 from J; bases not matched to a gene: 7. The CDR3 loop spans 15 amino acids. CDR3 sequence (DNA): TGTGCCAGCAGTAGTCCGGGACAGGGCTACTATGGCTACACCTTC. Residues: CASSSPGQGYYGYTF.

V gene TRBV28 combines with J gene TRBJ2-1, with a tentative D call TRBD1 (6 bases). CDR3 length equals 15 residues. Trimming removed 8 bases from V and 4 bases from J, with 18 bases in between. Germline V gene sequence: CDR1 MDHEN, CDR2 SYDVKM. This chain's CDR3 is CASFPRGEGYNEQFF. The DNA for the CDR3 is TGTGCCAGCTTCCCCAGGGGCGAGGGGTACAATGAGCAGTTCTTC.

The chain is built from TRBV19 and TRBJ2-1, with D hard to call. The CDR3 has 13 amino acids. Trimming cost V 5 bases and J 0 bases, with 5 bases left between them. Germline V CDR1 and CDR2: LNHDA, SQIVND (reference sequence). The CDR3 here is CASSPNSYNEQFF. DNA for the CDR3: TGTGCCAGTAGTCCCAACTCCTACAATGAGCAGTTCTTC.

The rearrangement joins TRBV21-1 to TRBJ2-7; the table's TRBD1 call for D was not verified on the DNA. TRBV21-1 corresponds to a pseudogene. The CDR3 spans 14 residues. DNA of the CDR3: TGTGCCAGCAGCGCGGGACAGGACTCCTACGAGCAGTACTTC. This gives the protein CASSAGQDSYEQYF.

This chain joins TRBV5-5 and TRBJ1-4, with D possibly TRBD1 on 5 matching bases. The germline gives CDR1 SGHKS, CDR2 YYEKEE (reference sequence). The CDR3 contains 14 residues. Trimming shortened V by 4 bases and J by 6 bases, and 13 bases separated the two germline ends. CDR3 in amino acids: CASSPQGRDEKLFF. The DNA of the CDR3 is TGTGCCAGCAGCCCTCAGGGTCGTGATGAAAAACTGTTTTTT.

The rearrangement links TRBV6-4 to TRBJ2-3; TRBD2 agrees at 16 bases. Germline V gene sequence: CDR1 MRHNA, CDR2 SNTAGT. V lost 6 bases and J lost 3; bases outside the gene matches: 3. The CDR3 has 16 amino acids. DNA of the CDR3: TGTGCCAGCAGCGGGACTAGCGGGGGGGCGACAGATACGCAGTATTTT. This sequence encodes CASSGTSGGATDTQYF.

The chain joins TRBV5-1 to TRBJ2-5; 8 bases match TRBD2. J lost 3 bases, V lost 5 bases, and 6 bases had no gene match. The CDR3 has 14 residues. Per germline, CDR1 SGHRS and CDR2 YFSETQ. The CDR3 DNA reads TGCGCCAGCAGTTCGGGGGGGGGAGAAGAGACCCAGTACTTC. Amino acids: CASSSGGGEETQYF.

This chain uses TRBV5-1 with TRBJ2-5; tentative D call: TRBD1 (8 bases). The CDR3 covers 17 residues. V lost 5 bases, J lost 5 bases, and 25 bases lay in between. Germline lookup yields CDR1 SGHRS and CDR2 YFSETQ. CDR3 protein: CASRDWTGRVDGETQYF. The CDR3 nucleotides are TGCGCCAGCAGAGATTGGACAGGGAGGGTAGATGGGGAGACCCAGTACTTC.

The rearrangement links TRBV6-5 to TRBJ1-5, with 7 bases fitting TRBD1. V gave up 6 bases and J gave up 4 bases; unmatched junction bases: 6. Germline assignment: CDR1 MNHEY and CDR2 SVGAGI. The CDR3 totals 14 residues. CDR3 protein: CASSRQGVNQPQHF. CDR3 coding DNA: TGTGCCAGCAGCCGACAGGGAGTAAATCAGCCCCAGCATTTT.

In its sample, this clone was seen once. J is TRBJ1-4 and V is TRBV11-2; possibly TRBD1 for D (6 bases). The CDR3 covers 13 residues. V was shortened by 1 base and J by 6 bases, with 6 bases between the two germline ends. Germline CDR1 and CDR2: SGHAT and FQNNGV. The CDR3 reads CASSLGGHEKLFF. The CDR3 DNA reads TGTGCCAGCAGCTTAGGGGGGCATGAAAAACTGTTTTTT.